This TCR beta chain was sequenced during a study of blood T cell repertoires in COVID-19. Across the study: PBMCs, B-cell-depleted T cells, or T cells were the source of the cDNA or gDNA that made up the material.

The authors' processing: From reference gene primer amplification, estimates of nucleated cell counts were derived. The table came from immunoSEQ multiplex PCR; TCRdb's copy has only in-frame clones and leaves some out. V, J and clone size are those of that table, while D and trimming were read from the DNA. This sample carries under 150,000 clones, 70% to 85% of them seen once, and the ten largest clones take roughly a sixth. Germline V gene lookup returns CDR1 MNHNY and CDR2 SVGAGI (reference sequence). The CDR3 has 14 residues. V lost 7 bases and J 0 bases, leaving 7 bases between the germline ends.

This receptor was taken from a woman of 80 years or more with acute or convalescent COVID-19. Sequencing input: peripheral blood. V gene TRBV6-6 combines with J gene TRBJ2-6; D call uncertain. The CDR3, as DNA: TGTGCCAGCATTGCAGTCTCTGGGGCCAACGTCCTGACTTTC. This gives the protein CASIAVSGANVLTF.